Below are 15 T cell receptor beta chains sequenced from a single sample in a study of Ad26.COV2.S vaccination and SARS-CoV-2 variants (dated by TCRdb to 2020 to 2023). Libraries came from the immunoSEQ multiplex PCR assay. TCRdb provides this immuneACCESS table in a form limited to in-frame rearrangements. Some clones are lacking; in checked studies, under half of them reflect an unresolved V gene, and why the rest are absent is not known. The table for this sample lists approximately 300,000 clones; more than 70% of them were counted only once. 1.9% of the sample is held by the ten biggest clonotypes. The treatment or condition label, read with the paper, signifies: 15 to 20 received Ad26.COV2.S at low or high dose, single or two shots; 5 received placebo; per-sample allocation not given. For vaccine and placebo recipients, repertoires were sequenced using samples collected on day 63 after the first injection.

The material sequenced was peripheral blood, taken in a trial of Ad26.COV2.S vaccine versus placebo. The receptors here all came from a person between 18 and 65 years old who received the Ad26.COV2.S COVID-19 vaccine or a placebo.

The chain employs TRBV15 and TRBJ1-4; the D gene is possibly TRBD1 (6 bases). The length of the CDR3 is 17 residues. Germline CDR1 reads LNHNV; CDR2 reads YYDKDF (reference sequence). The V gene lost 1 base and the J gene lost 12 bases, with 24 bases spanning the gap. The CDR3 spells CATSRGKGFGPEGELFF. CDR3 bases: TGTGCCACCAGCAGAGGAAAAGGGTTTGGACCTGAGGGGGAACTGTTTTTT.

This clone occurred once. The rearrangement joins TRBV5-1 to TRBJ2-5; 9 positions match TRBD2. This CDR3 contains 15 residues. Germline CDR1 reads SGHRS; CDR2 reads YFSETQ. J was trimmed by 5 bases and V by 10 bases; bases with no gene match: 15. The CDR3 DNA follows: TGCGCCCGCGGCGGGGCGGGGGGGGGCGGCGAGACCCAGTACTTC. It yields the protein CARGGAGGGGETQYF.

The chain joins TRBV13 to TRBJ1-4, with 7 positions matching TRBD1. Per germline, CDR1 PRHDT and CDR2 FYEKMQ (reference sequence). The CDR3 runs 15 residues. V was clipped by 5 bases and J by 7 bases; unmatched bases: 10. CDR3 in DNA: TGTGCCAGCAGCCCCCGAAGGGGGCTAGGTGAAAAACTGTTTTTT. Translating it yields CASSPRRGLGEKLFF. The whole variable domain, remainder taken from reference TRBV13 and TRBJ1-4, is AAGVIQSPRHLIKEKRETATLKCYPIPRHDTVYWYQQGPGQDPQFLISFYEKMQSDKGSIPDRFSAQQFSDYHSELNMSSLELGDSALYFCASSPRRGLGEKLFFGSGTQLSVL.

The chain has TRBV30 and TRBJ1-2; no definite D call. Trimming cost V 5 bases and J 4 bases, with 11 bases left between them. Germline-derived CDR1 and CDR2 are GTSNPN and SVGIG (reference sequence). There are 12 residues in the CDR3. CDR3 DNA sequence: TGTGCCTGGGCCCTGGGTATCTATGGCTACACCTTC. Residues: CAWALGIYGYTF.

The V and J genes are TRBV5-5 and TRBJ1-5; no firm D call. The CDR3 loop spans 17 amino acids. Germline V gene sequence: CDR1 SGHKS, CDR2 YYEKEE (reference sequence). Trimming removed 4 bases from V and 3 bases from J, with 20 bases in between. In DNA, the CDR3 is TGTGCCAGCAGCAAAGCGGGCCTCACGATGTCCAATCAGCCCCAGCATTTT. It yields the protein CASSKAGLTMSNQPQHF.

The chain combines TRBV7-9 with TRBJ1-2; no firm D call. This CDR3 has 13 residues. Trimming pared 2 bases from V and 5 bases from J, leaving 9 bases between. Germline V gene lookup returns CDR1 SEHNR and CDR2 FQNEAQ (reference sequence). The CDR3 DNA reads as TGTGCCAGCAGCTTATTTGGGAGTTATGGCTACACCTTC. Encoded protein: CASSLFGSYGYTF. Combining the CDR3 with reference TRBV7-9 and TRBJ1-2 gives the whole variable domain DTGVSQNPRHKITKRGQNVTFRCDPISEHNRLYWYRQTLGQGPEFLTYFQNEAQLEKSRLLSDRFSAERPKGSFSTLEIQRTEQGDSAMYLCASSLFGSYGYTFGSGTRLTVV.

The chain is built from TRBV4-3 and TRBJ2-7, with TRBD1 identical over 7 bases. CDR3 size: 13 residues. V lost 3 bases to trimming and J lost 6 bases; unmatched junction nucleotides: 5. From germline, CDR1 is LGHNA and CDR2 YSLEER. The CDR3 DNA reads TGCGCCAGCAGCCAGAAGACAGGGTTCGAGCAGTACTTC. Its protein is CASSQKTGFEQYF.

V gene TRBV4-1 combines with J gene TRBJ2-2; 8 bases map to TRBD1. The CDR3 has 16 amino acids. CDR1 and CDR2 from the germline V gene are MGHRA and YSYEKL. Unmatched junction bases numbered 7, after V lost 0 bases and J lost 7 bases. CDR3 nucleotides: TGCGCCAGCAGCCAAGATTACAGGGGGTTGGGCGGGGAGCTGTTTTTT. Its translation is CASSQDYRGLGGELFF.

This clone was detected many times. The rearrangement joins TRBV29-1 to TRBJ1-1; the D gene is possibly TRBD1 (6 bases). V lost 1 base to trimming and J lost 0 bases, with 12 bases between them. The CDR3 runs to 15 residues. CDR1 and CDR2 from the germline V gene are SQVTM and ANQGSEA. The CDR3 DNA reads TGCAGCGTTGAAGTCGCCCAGGGGATGAACACTGAAGCTTTCTTT. This encodes CSVEVAQGMNTEAFF.

In its sample, this clone was seen once. This chain connects TRBV7-9 to TRBJ2-2, with 7 bases that match TRBD1. The length of the CDR3 is 16 residues. CDR1 and CDR2 from the germline V gene are SEHNR and FQNEAQ (reference sequence). Germline trimming cut 3 bases from V and 1 base from J; bases unmatched to any gene: 5. CDR3 DNA sequence: TGTGCCAGCAGCTTCTTTAGGACAGGGAACACCGGGGAGCTGTTTTTT. Its protein product is CASSFFRTGNTGELFF.

The chain recombines TRBV5-6 with TRBJ2-7; TRBD1 matches at 10 bases. The CDR3 is 15 amino acids. V lost 6 bases to trimming and J lost 7 bases; unmatched junction nucleotides: 13. The germline CDR1 and CDR2 sequences are SGHDT and YYEEEE. CDR3 coding DNA: TGTGCCAGCATCGCGTCCCGGGACAGGGGACCTGAGCAGTACTTC. Residues: CASIASRDRGPEQYF.

The genes are TRBV5-4 and TRBJ1-3; no definite D call. The germline CDR1 and CDR2 sequences are SGHNT and YYREEE (reference sequence). The CDR3 extends over 15 amino acids. V was pared by 0 bases and J by 6 bases, with 13 bases between. CDR3 bases: TGTGCCAGCAGCTTGGTCGTGGGGAGTGAAAACACCATATATTTT. It is translated as CASSLVVGSENTIYF. Variable domain in full (rest from reference TRBV5-4 and TRBJ1-3): ETGVTQSPTHLIKTRGQQVTLRCSSQSGHNTVSWYQQALGQGPQFIFQYYREEENGRGNFPPRFSGLQFPNYSSELNVNALELDDSALYLCASSLVVGSENTIYFGEGSWLTVV.

CDR3 in amino acids: CASRPGLYGADTQYF. DNA of the CDR3: TGTGCCAGCAGACCGGGACTTTATGGCGCAGATACGCAGTATTTT. V and J are TRBV27 and TRBJ2-3, with D perhaps TRBD2 (6 bases). V was pared by 6 bases and J by 4 bases, with 17 bases between. The CDR3 is made up of 15 amino acids. CDR1 is MNHEY and CDR2 is SMNVEV in the germline V gene (reference sequence).

This chain joins TRBV25-1 and TRBJ1-1; D is possibly TRBD1 (6 bases). V was trimmed by 7 bases and J by 4 bases, leaving 13 bases between them. CDR3 length: 13 residues. Germline V gives CDR1 MGHDK, CDR2 SYGVNS. The CDR3 sequence is CASTRQGGTEAFF. CDR3 sequence (DNA): TGTGCCAGCACCCGCCAAGGGGGCACTGAAGCTTTCTTT. The whole variable domain, remainder taken from reference TRBV25-1 and TRBJ1-1, is EADIYQTPRYLVIGTGKKITLECSQTMGHDKMYWYQQDPGMELHLIHYSYGVNSTEKGDLSSESTVSRIRTEHFPLTLESARPSHTSQYLCASTRQGGTEAFFGQGTRLTVV.

This chain uses TRBV7-2 with TRBJ1-5; D is undetermined. CDR1 and CDR2 from the germline V gene are SGHTA and FQGNSA. The V end was cut by 2 bases, the J end by 5 bases, with 7 bases between. The CDR3 has 13 residues. The CDR3 region has the DNA TGTGCCAGCAGCTTACAGAGGGATCAGCCCCAGCATTTT. This translates into CASSLQRDQPQHF.